This T cell receptor (beta chain) appears in the sequencing data of a study of blood T cell repertoires in COVID-19. The germline V gene encodes CDR1 MNHEY and CDR2 SMNVEV (reference sequence). V shed 4 bases and J shed 3 bases, with 10 bases lying between them. This CDR3 has 13 amino acids. TCRdb's copy holds only in-frame clones and misses some; the assay was immunoSEQ multiplex PCR. The sample contains about 280,000 clones, about nine tenths of which appear only once. V is TRBV27 and J is TRBJ2-7, with a tentative D call TRBD1 (6 bases). The TCR comes from a woman aged 30 to 39 with COVID-19, enrolled during active disease. The sample taken for sequencing was peripheral blood. CDR3 sequence reads: CASSSGQYYEQYF. The CDR3 nucleotides are TGTGCCAGCAGTTCTGGACAGTACTACGAGCAGTACTTC.